Below, one T cell receptor (beta chain) is given with its context. The target of this receptor is not known. Per-nucleotide qualities are absent, and no much larger clonotype sits a single base away. TCR beta repertoires were profiled from peripheral blood of approximately 13 young patients with multiple sclerosis to demonstrate the VDJtools post-analysis software. The multiple sclerosis patients were children and adolescents between roughly 6 and 16 years of age. The method behind the library was PCR. Reads for this sample came from an Illumina HiSeq 2500. Unique molecular identifiers were incorporated into TCR beta cDNA libraries to reduce PCR and sequencing biases. Roughly 500,000 cDNA molecules were obtained for every 1 to 10 million input T cells, so each molecule roughly corresponded to one T cell. The patient libraries were prepared and sequenced with the same protocol used for the earlier healthy control dataset. Samples belonging to the same batch were prepared together, multiplexed and sequenced on a shared HiSeq lane. The paper's data handling went like this. Raw barcoded reads were processed with MIGEC, discarding single-read molecular identifier groups before consensus assembly and CDR3 extraction. Clonotype tables were post-analysed with VDJtools, normalizing diversity by down-sampling all datasets to the smallest sample size. Repertoire overlap clustering matched CDR3 amino acid but not nucleotide sequences to correct batch-related cross-sample contamination. The public reads were quality trimmed at Q25 with fastp and then assembled into clones with MiXCR by TCRdb, keeping productive beta chains. Every distinct CDR3 protein forms one entry, paired with its most common genes and DNA. TCRdb, rather than the study authors, made the V and J calls. Present in this sample are roughly 540,000 distinct CDR3 sequences, less than 40% of which were seen just once. The top ten clones comprise approximately 5.4% of the sample.

The germline V end is reduced by 1 base and the J end by 5 bases; junction bases left unmatched: 13. Reading from cysteine to phenylalanine, the CDR3 counts 17 amino acids. Of the read, only the CDR3 DNA is kept; its 51 bases are in frame from base 1. CDR1 and CDR2 are drawn from the germline V gene: LGHNA, YNFKEQ. The sample belongs to a study of post-analysis software for immune sequencing data (dated by TCRdb to between 2014 and 2017). With respect to the entire study: The recorded disease courses included relapsing-remitting, secondary progressive and progressive-relapsing multiple sclerosis, and some patients had no subtype annotation. The patient repertoires were set against eleven to twelve previously published healthy control repertoires from donors whose ages ranged from 6 to 25 years. A subset of samples was prepared in parallel using single-end sample barcoding, then pooled and co-amplified after Illumina adapter ligation.

The investigation overall reported the following: Patients showed significantly higher frequencies than controls for about 5 TRBV segments, among them TRBV5-6, TRBV5-1 and TRBV20-1. Strong co-clustering of samples prepared in the same batch was shown by direct clustering with F measure, prompting a batch-effect correction. The control group was slightly older than the multiple sclerosis patient group. Compared with controls, multiple sclerosis patients had significantly lower normalized Chao1 diversity, a finding suggesting substantial peripheral T-cell clonal expansion.

Recombination connected TRBV4-2 to TRBJ1-2; 7 bases in the middle match TRBD1. Sequenced sample: blood. The clonotype was recovered from a girl aged 2 to 17 with multiple sclerosis. The sequence in DNA is TGTGCCAGCAGCCAAGGGGCAGGGGGTTTGGGAGAGTATGGCTACACCTTC. Translated, it gives CASSQGAGGLGEYGYTF.